This T cell receptor (beta chain) was retrieved from a study of T cells in narcolepsy. General observations from the study: Blood of same and different patients, but not healthy controls, reportedly held recurring autoreactive clonotypes.

CDR3 length: 19 residues. The junction had 21 bases not matched to a gene; V was cut back by 6 bases and J by 5 bases. In germline, CDR1 is SGDLS, CDR2 YYNGEE. In regard to this clone: The antigen is unknown.

The repertoire was sequenced with immunoSEQ multiplex PCR; TCRdb's copy has only in-frame clones and lacks some. Found here are 25,000 to 35,000 clones, around 90% of them singletons; the top ten hold 1.2%. The receptor's source is a human donor with narcolepsy. The sample was CD45RA- memory CD4+ T cells from PBMCs. The rearrangement links TRBV9 to TRBJ2-1; the match to TRBD2 covers 9 bases. The CDR3 loop reads CASKLGPVTSGVIDNEQFF. The CDR3 DNA reads as TGTGCCAGCAAGTTGGGGCCGGTGACTAGCGGAGTTATAGACAATGAGCAGTTCTTC.